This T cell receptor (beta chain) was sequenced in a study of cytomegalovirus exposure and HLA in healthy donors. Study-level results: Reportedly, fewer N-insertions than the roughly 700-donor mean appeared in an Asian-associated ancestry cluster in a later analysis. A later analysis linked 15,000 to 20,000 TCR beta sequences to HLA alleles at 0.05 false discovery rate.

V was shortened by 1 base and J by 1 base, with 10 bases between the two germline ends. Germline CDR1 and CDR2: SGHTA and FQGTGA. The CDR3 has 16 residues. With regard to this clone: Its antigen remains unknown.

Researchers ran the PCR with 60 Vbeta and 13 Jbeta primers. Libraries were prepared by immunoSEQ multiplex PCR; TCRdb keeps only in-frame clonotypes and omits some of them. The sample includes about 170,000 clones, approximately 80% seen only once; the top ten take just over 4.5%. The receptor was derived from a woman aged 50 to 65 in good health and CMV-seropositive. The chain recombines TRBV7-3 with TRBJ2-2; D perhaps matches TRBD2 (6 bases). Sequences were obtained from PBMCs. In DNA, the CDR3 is TGTGCCAGCAGCTTAAGGCGGGGAGTGAACACCGGGGAGCTGTTTTTT. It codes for CASSLRRGVNTGELFF. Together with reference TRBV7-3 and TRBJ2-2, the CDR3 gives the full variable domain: GAGVSQTPSNKVTEKGKYVELRCDPISGHTALYWYRQSLGQGPEFLIYFQGTGAADDSGLPNDRFFAVRPEGSVSTLKIQRTERGDSAVYLCASSLRRGVNTGELFFGEGSRLTVL.